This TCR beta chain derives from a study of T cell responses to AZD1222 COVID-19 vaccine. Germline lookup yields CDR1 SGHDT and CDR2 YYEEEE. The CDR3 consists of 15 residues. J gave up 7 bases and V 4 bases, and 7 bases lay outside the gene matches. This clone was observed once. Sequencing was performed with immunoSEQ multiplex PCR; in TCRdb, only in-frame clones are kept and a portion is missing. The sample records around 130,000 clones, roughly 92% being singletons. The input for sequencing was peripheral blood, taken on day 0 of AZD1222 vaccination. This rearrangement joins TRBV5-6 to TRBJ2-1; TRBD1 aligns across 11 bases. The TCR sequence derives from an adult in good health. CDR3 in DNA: TGTGCCAGCAGCCTAGGACAGGGGGCATGGAATGAGCAGTTCTTC. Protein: CASSLGQGAWNEQFF.